One and the same sample provided the 23 T cell receptor beta chains below, sequenced in a study of blood T cell repertoires in COVID-19. Some clones are missing from TCRdb's copy, which holds only in-frame ones; the method was immunoSEQ multiplex PCR. The sample has 200,000 to 250,000 clones, approximately 90% seen once. The sequencing input was PBMCs or T cells enriched from blood (not recorded which). These receptors were obtained from a man in his thirties or forties who had recovered from COVID-19.

The chain has TRBV9 and TRBJ2-3; 7 bases fit TRBD2. The CDR3 length is 15 residues. Germline V gives CDR1 SGDLS, CDR2 YYNGEE. With V trimmed by 2 bases and J by 0 bases, 3 bases remained unmatched. The CDR3 nucleotides read TGTGCCAGCAGCGTGTCGGGACTAAGCACAGATACGCAGTATTTT. This sequence encodes CASSVSGLSTDTQYF. Using reference TRBV9 and TRBJ2-3 for the parts outside the CDR3, the full variable domain is DSGVTQTPKHLITATGQRVTLRCSPRSGDLSVYWYQQSLDQGLQFLIQYYNGEERAKGNILERFSAQQFPDLHSELNLSSLELGDSALYFCASSVSGLSTDTQYFGPGTRLTVL.

The rearrangement links TRBV5-4 to TRBJ2-3, with D possibly matching TRBD2 (5 bases). Germline lookup yields CDR1 SGHNT and CDR2 YYREEE (reference sequence). The CDR3 is 13 residues long. V gave up 4 bases and J gave up 8 bases, with 14 bases separating them. The CDR3: CASSRSGVGTQYF. The CDR3 DNA sequence: TGTGCCAGCAGCCGATCCGGGGTCGGTACGCAGTATTTT. Full variable domain (rest looked up from reference TRBV5-4 and TRBJ2-3): ETGVTQSPTHLIKTRGQQVTLRCSSQSGHNTVSWYQQALGQGPQFIFQYYREEENGRGNFPPRFSGLQFPNYSSELNVNALELDDSALYLCASSRSGVGTQYFGPGTRLTVL.

The chain carries TRBV30 and TRBJ1-1, with D possibly matching TRBD1 (6 bases). This CDR3 spans 13 amino acids. The V gene's germline CDR1 is GTSNPN and CDR2 SVGIG (reference sequence). V shed 7 bases and J shed 4 bases, with 16 bases lying between them. This chain's CDR3 is CASDTRGGTEAFF. Here the CDR3 DNA reads TGTGCCTCGGACACCAGGGGTGGCACTGAAGCTTTCTTT.

This chain connects TRBV27 to TRBJ1-2, with 8 bases lining up with TRBD1. Germline V CDR1 and CDR2: MNHEY, SMNVEV (reference sequence). This CDR3 is 12 amino acids long. The trim removed 6 bases at V and 8 bases at J, leaving 5 bases unmatched. CDR3 coding DNA: TGTGCCAGCAGCTTTCCAGGGGGCGGCTACACCTTC. Amino acids: CASSFPGGGYTF.

Only one count was recorded for this clone. The rearrangement uses TRBV5-6 and TRBJ2-3; 8 positions match TRBD2. V lost 0 bases, J lost 2 bases, and 5 bases stayed unmatched. The CDR3 runs to 16 residues. The germline V gene encodes CDR1 SGHDT and CDR2 YYEEEE. The CDR3, as DNA: TGTGCCAGCAGCTTGGCTCGGGGGGGCTACACAGATACGCAGTATTTT. It is translated as CASSLARGGYTDTQYF.

V is TRBV19 and J is TRBJ1-1; D ambiguous. The CDR3 is 14 residues long. V lost 9 bases and J lost 6, with 20 bases in between. The germline CDR1 and CDR2 sequences are LNHDA and SQIVND (reference sequence). The CDR3 loop is CASSEAVGLSEAFF. CDR3 DNA: TGTGCCAGCAGTGAGGCGGTCGGTCTGTCTGAAGCTTTCTTT.

V usage is TRBV7-2 and J usage is TRBJ1-1, with TRBD1 as a possible D gene (6 bases). The CDR3 spans 14 residues. CDR1 and CDR2 (germline): SGHTA, FQGNSA. The V and J ends lost 5 bases and 6 bases respectively, with 16 bases between them. In DNA form, the CDR3 reads TGTGCCAGCAGCACAAGCTACAGGGTTGCTGAAGCTTTCTTT. Encoded protein: CASSTSYRVAEAFF.

J is TRBJ1-4 and V is TRBV5-1, with 7 nucleotides matching TRBD1. J lost 0 bases, V lost 4 bases, and 6 bases had no gene match. The CDR3 runs to 16 residues. Per the germline V gene, CDR1 is SGHRS and CDR2 is YFSETQ. In DNA form, the CDR3 reads TGCGCCAGCAGCCAACGAACAGGGGCAACTAATGAAAAACTGTTTTTT. It translates to CASSQRTGATNEKLFF.

J is TRBJ1-4 and V is TRBV18; no reliable D call. V lost 0 bases to trimming and J lost 0 bases, with 11 bases between them. The CDR3 consists of 17 residues. Germline values: CDR1 KGHSH, CDR2 LQKENI. The CDR3 nucleotides are TGTGCCAGCTCACCACCGGGCAGCCCCCCAACTAATGAAAAACTGTTTTTT. As protein: CASSPPGSPPTNEKLFF.

The chain combines TRBV6-5 with TRBJ1-1, with a tentative D call TRBD1 (6 bases). The germline gives CDR1 MNHEY, CDR2 SVGAGI. V was trimmed by 0 bases and J by 4 bases, leaving 15 bases between them. This CDR3 region has 16 residues. For the CDR3, the DNA is TGTGCCAGCAGTTACTCGAGTTTAGGGGGGGGCACTGAAGCTTTCTTT. Protein product: CASSYSSLGGGTEAFF.

The rearrangement joins TRBV3-1 (or the pseudogene TRBV3-2) to TRBJ2-7; D is uncertain. The V and J ends lost 5 bases and 2 bases respectively, with 10 bases between them. CDR1 is LGHDT, CDR2 YNNKEL, per germline (reference sequence). The CDR3 is 13 amino acids. For the CDR3, the DNA is TGTGCCAGCAGCAGCCAAAAAACCTACGAGCAGTACTTC. Translation: CASSSQKTYEQYF.

The gene calls are TRBV9 and TRBJ1-2, with D perhaps TRBD1 (5 bases). Germline assignment: CDR1 SGDLS and CDR2 YYNGEE. The V end was cut by 5 bases, the J end by 5 bases, with 7 bases between. The CDR3 totals 11 residues. As DNA, the CDR3 is TGTGCCAGCAGGGAGGGGTATGGCTACACCTTC. This sequence encodes CASREGYGYTF.

The chain combines TRBV6-6 with TRBJ1-1, with 7 nucleotides matching TRBD1. J lost 4 bases, V lost 8 bases, and 10 bases had no gene match. The CDR3 runs 14 residues. CDR1 and CDR2 (germline): MNHNY, SVGAGI (reference sequence). The CDR3 DNA reads TGTGCCAGCGCATCACAGGGGAGCGGCACTGAAGCTTTCTTT. It specifies CASASQGSGTEAFF.

V gene TRBV5-1 combines with J gene TRBJ2-2; 15 bases fit TRBD2. The CDR3 runs to 18 residues. Germline CDR1 SGHRS, CDR2 YFSETQ. With V trimmed by 4 bases and J by 6 bases, 10 bases remained unmatched. CDR3 sequence reads: CASSGLGLAGGRSGELFF. DNA of the CDR3: TGCGCCAGCAGCGGATTGGGACTAGCGGGAGGACGTTCCGGGGAGCTGTTTTTT.

This clone has a single count. The chain combines TRBV27 with TRBJ1-6; D is possibly TRBD1 (5 bases). Per germline, CDR1 MNHEY and CDR2 SMNVEV (reference sequence). The CDR3 length is 12 residues. V was shortened by 6 bases and J by 7 bases, with 7 bases between the two germline ends. This chain's CDR3 is CASSRANSPLHF. The CDR3 DNA sequence: TGTGCCAGCAGCAGGGCGAATTCACCCCTCCACTTT.

This chain joins TRBV7-2 and TRBJ2-7, with a tentative D call TRBD2 (6 bases). The CDR3 runs 13 residues. CDR1 is SGHTA, CDR2 FQGNSA, per germline. V lost 5 bases to trimming and J lost 4 bases, with 12 bases between them. For the CDR3, the DNA is TGTGCCAGCAGCGCTACCGGGGGATACGAGCAGTACTTC. The encoded protein is CASSATGGYEQYF. Drawing the rest from reference TRBV7-2 and TRBJ2-7, the complete variable domain is GAGVSQSPSNKVTEKGKDVELRCDPISGHTALYWYRQSLGQGLEFLIYFQGNSAPDKSGLPSDRFSAERTGGSVSTLTIQRTQQEDSAVYLCASSATGGYEQYFGPGTRLTVT.

This chain links TRBV18 with TRBJ2-2; D not resolved. This CDR3 is 17 amino acids long. The V end was cut by 4 bases, the J end by 0 bases, with 15 bases between. Germline CDR1 KGHSH, CDR2 LQKENI. CDR3 loop: CASSLPLADTNTGELFF. The CDR3 nucleotides are TGTGCCAGCTCACTCCCTCTCGCGGATACGAACACCGGGGAGCTGTTTTTT.

This chain joins TRBV5-1 and TRBJ2-7; 9 bases fit TRBD2. In germline, CDR1 is SGHRS, CDR2 YFSETQ. This CDR3 region has 14 residues. V trimming: 1 base; J trimming: 6 bases; junction bases outside the gene matches: 5. The CDR3 reads CASSLSLAGLEQYF. CDR3 coding DNA: TGCGCCAGCAGCTTGTCTCTAGCGGGACTCGAGCAGTACTTC. Full variable domain (rest looked up from reference TRBV5-1 and TRBJ2-7): KAGVTQTPRYLIKTRGQQVTLSCSPISGHRSVSWYQQTPGQGLQFLFEYFSETQRNKGNFPGRFSGRQFSNSRSEMNVSTLELGDSALYLCASSLSLAGLEQYFGPGTRLTVT.

CDR3 sequence reads: CASSVKAGGPEETQYF. In DNA form, the CDR3 reads TGTGCCAGCAGCGTAAAAGCGGGAGGGCCTGAAGAGACCCAGTACTTC. The V gene is TRBV9, the J gene TRBJ2-5, with 10 positions matching TRBD2. CDR1 is SGDLS, CDR2 YYNGEE, per germline. This CDR3 spans 16 amino acids. The ends lost 1 base at V and 3 bases at J; junction bases unmatched: 6. Looking up the rest from reference TRBV9 and TRBJ2-5 gives the full variable domain: DSGVTQTPKHLITATGQRVTLRCSPRSGDLSVYWYQQSLDQGLQFLIQYYNGEERAKGNILERFSAQQFPDLHSELNLSSLELGDSALYFCASSVKAGGPEETQYFGPGTRLLVL.

This chain links TRBV19 with TRBJ1-5, with D hard to call. V dropped 6 bases and J dropped 0 bases, with 9 bases sitting between them. This CDR3 is built from 14 residues. The V gene's germline CDR1 is LNHDA and CDR2 SQIVND (reference sequence). Here the CDR3 DNA reads TGTGCCAGTAGCATCCGGGATAGCAATCAGCCCCAGCATTTT. Protein product: CASSIRDSNQPQHF.

V and J are TRBV9 and TRBJ2-3, with a tentative D call TRBD2 (5 bases). The germline V gene encodes CDR1 SGDLS and CDR2 YYNGEE. The CDR3 runs 15 residues. V lost 0 bases to trimming and J lost 2 bases, with 10 bases between them. CDR3: CASSVAGVNTDTQYF. CDR3 DNA sequence: TGTGCCAGCAGCGTAGCCGGGGTCAACACAGATACGCAGTATTTT.

The rearrangement links TRBV9 to TRBJ2-3, with a weak D call TRBD1 (7 bases). The CDR3 contains 15 residues. Germline lookup yields CDR1 SGDLS and CDR2 YYNGEE. V shed 0 bases and J shed 4 bases, with 12 bases lying between them. CDR3 amino acids: CASSVGDREADTQYF. The CDR3 DNA reads as TGTGCCAGCAGCGTAGGTGACAGGGAGGCAGATACGCAGTATTTT.

The gene calls are TRBV10-1 and TRBJ1-3; D remains unclear. V was shortened by 4 bases and J by 0 bases, with 10 bases between the two germline ends. Germline assignment: CDR1 WNHNN and CDR2 SYGVQD (reference sequence). This CDR3 has 15 amino acids. Here the CDR3 reads CASSALGSSGNTIYF. Here the CDR3 DNA reads TGCGCCAGCAGTGCCTTGGGGAGCTCTGGAAACACCATATATTTT.